This T cell receptor (beta chain) derives from a study of blood T cell repertoires in COVID-19. Germline V gives CDR1 MNHEY, CDR2 SMNVEV (reference sequence). Trimming took off 7 bases at V and 4 bases at J, with 14 bases between the two ends. This CDR3 contains 13 residues. TCRdb keeps only in-frame clones here, not all; method: immunoSEQ multiplex PCR. The repertoire holds about 480,000 clones, with roughly 90% as singletons. Sequencing was carried out using PBMCs or T cells enriched from blood (not recorded which). This sequence was found in a woman aged 40 to 50 who had recovered from COVID-19. V and J are TRBV27 and TRBJ2-7; perhaps TRBD1 as D (5 bases). The CDR3 nucleotides read TGTGCCAGCATGTCAACCCGACAGTACGAGCAGTACTTC. The encoded protein is CASMSTRQYEQYF.